This T cell receptor beta chain was recovered during a study of tumor-infiltrating lymphocytes in primary liver carcinoma. Study-wide results and caveats: A significantly higher top-250-clone fraction was recorded for tumors than for blood (p = 0.039).

A constant-region primer primed TCR beta cDNA synthesis from about 0.55 ug of total RNA. Each TCR beta library was derived from three nested multiplex PCR rounds that employed slightly modified ARM-PCR. Both of the initial two PCR rounds ran for about 11 cycles and employed TRBV1-TRBV30 forward primers alongside a C-beta reverse primer. TCRdb used MiXCR to reprocess the multiplex PCR reads, holding one entry per CDR3 protein. The sample shows approximately 100,000 distinct CDR3 sequences, approximately 70% of them seen only once. From unsorted bulk tissue weighing about 20-32 mg, DNA and RNA were co-extracted. This clonotype has at least ten counts. No antigen is known for it. Germline assignment: CDR1 WNHNN and CDR2 SYGVQD (reference sequence). The CDR3 has 12 residues. V was pared by 1 base and J by 5 bases, with 3 bases between.

The sequence was collected from a woman aged 55-69 years with primary liver carcinoma and hepatitis B virus infection. Sample: liver tumor tissue from sampling region 2. Subset defined: tumor region T2, inferior pole. The rearrangement joins TRBV10-1 to TRBJ2-1; D ambiguous. Here the CDR3 reads CASSEFNNEQFF. The CDR3 nucleotides read TGCGCCAGCAGTGAGTTTAACAATGAGCAGTTCTTC.